This T cell receptor beta chain was documented in a study of blood T cell repertoires in COVID-19. Background on the study: Donors in the United States, Italy and Spain gave samples during acute or convalescent COVID-19.

Trimming removed 3 bases from V and 4 bases from J, with 9 bases in between. The CDR3 runs 13 residues. Seattle participants joined during active infection and were tracked over time. As handled by the study authors: Reference gene primer amplification gave estimated nucleated cell counts. TCRdb's table, derived via immunoSEQ multiplex PCR, lists solely in-frame clones and lacks some. The DNA gave D and trimming, while V, J and clone size come from that table. The sample includes about 280,000 clones, about 90% of them seen just once. This TCR came from a woman in her 30s with COVID-19, enrolled during active disease. The sample was peripheral blood. The J gene is TRBJ1-1, the V gene TRBV12-3 or TRBV12-4; D is ambiguous. The CDR3: CASSLIEGTEAFF. DNA for the CDR3: TGTGCCAGCAGTTTGATCGAGGGCACTGAAGCTTTCTTT.